The clone carrying this TCR beta chain has only one observation. Arm-PCR of CDR3 regions and iRepertoire HTBI primers were the basis on which TCR beta libraries were built. TCRdb analysed the multiplex PCR reads with MiXCR anew, one entry per CDR3 protein. Here the sample spans about 530,000 distinct CDR3 sequences, 15% to 20% being singletons. The data were taken from a study of regulatory T cells in long-lasting Graves disease. V lost 6 bases to trimming and J lost 3 bases, with 14 bases between them. CDR3 size: 14 residues. Noted time point: newly diagnosed GD, antithyroid drugs for less than 3 months. Extracted PBMC RNA gave rise to the TCR library. These same data were also listed under a study on T cells in Graves' hyperthyroidism and ophthalmopathy. From that study: Most clonotypes expanded in thyroid above 0.001 were likewise present in blood.

This TCR derives from a woman aged 35 to 60 with Graves disease. The V call is TRBV12-3 or TRBV12-4, the J call TRBJ1-1; D is uncertain. The material sequenced was peripheral blood mononuclear cells (PBMCs), taken at new diagnosis, from a patient treated with antithyroid drugs. CDR3 in amino acids: CASSLPGKHTEAFF. CDR3 nucleotides: TGTGCCAGCAGCCTCCCGGGCAAGCACACTGAAGCTTTCTTT.